The 31 T cell receptor beta chains presented below share a single source sample, sequenced in a study of CD8 T cells in ankylosing spondylitis. TCRdb reprocessed the 5' RACE reads with MiXCR, giving one entry per CDR3 protein. This table holds about 240,000 distinct CDR3 sequences, 8% to 9.5% found once. Sample: blood, either unsorted or a sorted T cell fraction (not recorded which). Receptors were obtained from a male donor with ankylosing spondylitis or in good health (not recorded which).

On this clonotype: This may be a read error: a much more frequent sequence differs by one nucleotide. The V call is TRBV25-1, the J call TRBJ2-1; TRBD2 is a possible D gene (5 bases). The CDR3 runs to 14 residues. Per the germline V gene, CDR1 is MGHDK and CDR2 is SYGVNS. DNA for the CDR3: TGTGCCAGCAGTGTCCCGGACTCCTACAATGAGCATTTCTTC. This sequence encodes CASSVPDSYNEHFF.

In this sample, this clonotype turned up a few times. This chain's CDR3 is CASSIEGNTGELFF. CDR3 sequence (DNA): TGTGCCAGTAGTATAGAGGGAAACACCGGGGAGCTGTTTTTT. The rearrangement links TRBV19 to TRBJ2-2; D remains ambiguous. V lost 0 bases and J lost 2, with 4 bases in between. Per the germline V gene, CDR1 is LNHDA and CDR2 is SQIVND (reference sequence). The CDR3 is made up of 14 amino acids.

This clonotype was observed at least ten times. The rearrangement uses TRBV6-5 and TRBJ1-6, with D perhaps matching TRBD1 (6 bases). This CDR3 has 16 residues. V was pared by 0 bases and J by 7 bases, with 13 bases between. Looked up from germline, CDR1 is MNHEY and CDR2 is SVGAGI. CDR3 loop: CASSYSPDSGNSPLHF. CDR3 nucleotide sequence: TGTGCCAGCAGTTACTCCCCGGACAGCGGAAATTCACCCCTCCACTTT.

This clonotype appeared many times. This CDR3 reads CSARDRGRALQPQHF. In nucleotides, the CDR3 is TGCAGTGCTAGAGATAGGGGCAGGGCCCTCCAGCCCCAGCATTTT. V gene TRBV20-1 combines with J gene TRBJ1-5, with D perhaps matching TRBD1 (5 bases). V shed 0 bases and J shed 7 bases, with 16 bases lying between them. Germline loops: CDR1 DFQATT, CDR2 SNEGSKA (reference sequence). The CDR3 consists of 15 residues.

Ten or more counts support this clonotype. The rearrangement links TRBV10-3 to TRBJ2-2; 8 nucleotides line up with TRBD2. Germline lookup yields CDR1 ENHRY and CDR2 SYGVKD. This CDR3 comprises 15 residues. V trimming: 9 bases; J trimming: 0 bases; junction bases outside the gene matches: 6. The CDR3 DNA sequence: TGTGCCATAAACCCTAGCGGGCCGAACACCGGGGAGCTGTTTTTT. This codes for CAINPSGPNTGELFF.

V usage is TRBV20-1 and J usage is TRBJ2-7; D tentatively reads TRBD1 or TRBD2 (6 bases each). The V end was cut by 5 bases, the J end by 0 bases, with 17 bases between. This CDR3 is 15 amino acids long. CDR1 is DFQATT and CDR2 is SNEGSKA in the germline V gene (reference sequence). The CDR3 bases are TGCAGTGCTCGGAAGGGGGGCAGGAGCTCCTACGAGCAGTACTTC. It specifies CSARKGGRSSYEQYF.

This sequence joins TRBV9 and TRBJ2-4, with D perhaps given as TRBD1 or TRBD2 (5 bases each). CDR3 length: 19 amino acids. V lost 2 bases and J lost 7, with 28 bases in between. CDR1 SGDLS and CDR2 YYNGEE come from the germline V gene. The CDR3: CASSVPPQGDGPRGNIQYF. The CDR3 DNA reads TGTGCCAGCAGCGTCCCCCCCCAGGGAGACGGTCCCCGAGGCAACATTCAGTACTTC. The whole variable domain, filled in from reference TRBV9 and TRBJ2-4, reads DSGVTQTPKHLITATGQRVTLRCSPRSGDLSVYWYQQSLDQGLQFLIQYYNGEERAKGNILERFSAQQFPDLHSELNLSSLELGDSALYFCASSVPPQGDGPRGNIQYFGAGTRLSVL.

This clonotype was counted ten times or more. This chain connects TRBV5-6 to TRBJ2-2; 7 bases are shared with TRBD2. This CDR3 comprises 16 residues. Germline V gene data show CDR1 as SGHDT and CDR2 as YYEEEE. The V and J ends lost 4 bases and 0 bases, in that order; junction bases with no gene match: 6. The DNA of the CDR3 is TGTGCCAGCAGCCTGACAGCGGGAACGAACACCGGGGAGCTGTTTTTT. As protein: CASSLTAGTNTGELFF.

This clonotype was observed many times. A read error may produce the germline difference seen at one junction end. V gene TRBV9 combines with J gene TRBJ2-2; D might be TRBD1 (6 bases). The CDR3 is made up of 16 amino acids. CDR1 and CDR2 (germline): SGDLS, YYNGEE. Written as DNA, the CDR3 is TGTGCCAGCAGCGTAGAGACAGGAAAAACCACCGGGGAGCCGTTTTTT. Protein sequence: CASSVETGKTTGEPFF.

Ten or more counts support this clonotype. The chain recombines TRBV18 with TRBJ2-7; 8 positions agree with TRBD2. The CDR3 totals 16 residues. CDR1 and CDR2 (germline): KGHSH, LQKENI. V was clipped by 6 bases and J by 0 bases; unmatched bases: 10. The CDR3 DNA follows: TGTGCCAGCTCTCCGGGGGGGGGCCCCTCCTCCTACGAGCAGTACTTC. This codes for CASSPGGGPSSYEQYF.

This clonotype was picked up many times. The DNA of the CDR3 is TGTGCCATCAGTGAACCTATCGGGACAGGGGGCTACGAGCAGTACTTC. Translated: CAISEPIGTGGYEQYF. The rearrangement links TRBV10-3 to TRBJ2-7; 11 nucleotides align to TRBD1. V was clipped by 3 bases and J by 3 bases; unmatched bases: 7. CDR1 ENHRY and CDR2 SYGVKD come from the germline V gene. The CDR3 consists of 16 residues.

This clonotype was seen ten or more times. The chain is built from TRBV2 and TRBJ1-1; D is uncertain. Between the trimmed V and J ends, which lost 5 bases and 5 bases, there was a span of 9 bases. The CDR3 totals 12 residues. From germline, CDR1 is SNHLY and CDR2 FYNNEI. CDR3 region: CASSKVGTEAFF. Here the CDR3 DNA reads TGTGCCAGCAGTAAAGTTGGAACTGAAGCTTTCTTT.

This chain uses TRBV5-1 with TRBJ1-1, with D maybe TRBD1 (6 bases). V gave up 3 bases and J gave up 4 bases, with 19 bases separating them. CDR3 length: 16 amino acids. CDR1 and CDR2 (germline): SGHRS, YFSETQ. The CDR3 loop is CASSYTRGGWGTEAFF. CDR3 coding DNA: TGCGCCAGCAGCTATACCAGGGGTGGATGGGGCACTGAAGCTTTCTTT.

This clonotype has a count of ten or more. The chain has TRBV7-2 and TRBJ2-1; TRBD2 matches at 9 bases. J was trimmed by 7 bases and V by 1 base; bases with no gene match: 5. The V gene's germline CDR1 is SGHTA and CDR2 FQGNSA. There are 15 residues in the CDR3. CDR3 amino acids: CASSLEAGGPNEQFF. The CDR3 DNA reads as TGTGCCAGCAGCTTAGAGGCGGGAGGGCCTAATGAGCAGTTCTTC.

This clonotype was observed at least ten times. The rearrangement links TRBV3-1 to TRBJ2-1; 9 nucleotides agree with TRBD2. The V gene's germline CDR1 is LGHDT and CDR2 YNNKEL (reference sequence). The V and J ends lost 5 bases and 8 bases, in that order; junction bases with no gene match: 10. The CDR3 has 15 amino acids. CDR3 amino acids: CASSTSGRNPHEQFF. The DNA of the CDR3 is TGTGCCAGCAGCACGAGCGGGAGGAATCCCCATGAGCAGTTCTTC.

This clonotype has a count of ten or more. The gene calls are TRBV20-1 and TRBJ2-3; D might be TRBD2 (6 bases). There are 14 residues in the CDR3. Trimming took 5 bases from V and 3 from J, leaving 15 bases between them. CDR1 and CDR2 (germline): DFQATT, SNEGSKA (reference sequence). The CDR3 DNA sequence: TGCAGTGCTGCGAGGGACTGGCTGACAGATACGCAGTATTTT. As protein: CSAARDWLTDTQYF.

Points on this clonotype: One base away lies a much larger clone, so this may be a sequencing read error. This chain links TRBV6-1 with TRBJ2-5; 12 positions match TRBD2. The J call may be in error: the DNA end matches TRBJ2-1 better. The germline V gene has CDR1 MNHNS and CDR2 SASEGT. CDR3 length: 17 amino acids. CDR3 DNA sequence: TGTGCCAGCAGCTCCATTACCACGGGACTAGCGGGCGAGACCCAGTTCTTC. Translating it yields CASSSITTGLAGETQFF.

This clonotype was detected many times. The chain has TRBV7-9 and TRBJ2-3, with a weak D call TRBD1 (6 bases). Trimming took off 5 bases at V and 2 bases at J, with 14 bases between the two ends. The germline gives CDR1 SEHNR, CDR2 FQNEAQ (reference sequence). This CDR3 has 15 amino acids. The CDR3 DNA is TGTGCCAGCAGCCAATCACAGGGATACACAGATACGCAGTATTTT. Its protein product is CASSQSQGYTDTQYF.

This clonotype was counted ten times or more. The chain recombines TRBV15 with TRBJ2-1, with D perhaps TRBD2 (5 bases). The germline CDR1 and CDR2 sequences are LNHNV and YYDKDF (reference sequence). The CDR3 extends over 14 amino acids. V was shortened by 1 base and J by 7 bases, with 11 bases between the two germline ends. This CDR3 is CATSRGGSPNEQFF. The CDR3 nucleotides are TGTGCCACCAGCAGAGGAGGGTCCCCAAATGAGCAGTTCTTC. The complete variable domain, with remaining parts taken from reference TRBV15 and TRBJ2-1, reads DAMVIQNPRYQVTQFGKPVTLSCSQTLNHNVMYWYQQKSSQAPKLLFHYYDKDFNNEADTPDNFQSRRPNTSFCFLDIRSPGLGDTAMYLCATSRGGSPNEQFFGPGTRLTVL.

This clonotype has a count of ten or more. The chain carries TRBV7-9 and TRBJ2-3; TRBD2 aligns across 12 bases. The V gene end was trimmed by 5 bases and the J gene end by 4 bases; junction bases not matched to a gene: 10. Germline CDR1 SEHNR, CDR2 FQNEAQ (reference sequence). CDR3 length equals 17 residues. The DNA for the CDR3 is TGTGCCAGCAGCCAAACACCGACTAGCGGGAGCTCAGATACGCAGTATTTT. Protein sequence: CASSQTPTSGSSDTQYF.

This clonotype showed up many times. The gene calls are TRBV5-6 and TRBJ1-5, with TRBD1 matching over 7 bases. The length of the CDR3 is 17 residues. The V and J ends lost 1 base and 0 bases, in that order; junction bases with no gene match: 7. Germline CDR1 is SGHDT and CDR2 is YYEEEE. The CDR3 region has the DNA TGTGCCAGCAGCTTGCGATACCGGGACAGTAGCAATCAGCCCCAGCATTTT. Its protein product is CASSLRYRDSSNQPQHF.

This clonotype was seen repeatedly, ten times or more. The gene calls are TRBV20-1 and TRBJ2-5; possibly TRBD1 for D (6 bases). This CDR3 has 14 amino acids. The ends were cut back, 4 bases at V and 4 bases at J, with 16 bases in the middle. Germline CDR1 DFQATT, CDR2 SNEGSKA (reference sequence). The CDR3 here is CSATETGLPETQYF. CDR3 bases: TGCAGTGCTACAGAGACAGGACTCCCAGAGACCCAGTACTTC.

In its sample, this clonotype was seen many times. The genes are TRBV7-2 and TRBJ2-1; D is unresolved. Trimming shortened V by 1 base and J by 9 bases, and 13 bases separated the two germline ends. The germline V gene encodes CDR1 SGHTA and CDR2 FQGNSA. This CDR3 spans 14 amino acids. In DNA, the CDR3 is TGTGCCAGCAGCTTAGAGGGCAACACCGGTGAGCAGTTCTTC. Encoded protein: CASSLEGNTGEQFF.

This clonotype was detected many times. The gene calls are TRBV3-1 and TRBJ1-5, with TRBD1 matching over 7 bases. The V gene end was trimmed by 0 bases and the J gene end by 13 bases; junction bases not matched to a gene: 6. Germline loops: CDR1 LGHDT, CDR2 YNNKEL (reference sequence). This CDR3 is built from 13 residues. CDR3 nucleotides: TGTGCCAGCAGCCAAGATGAAGGGGGACAGCAGCATTTT. It encodes CASSQDEGGQQHF.

About this clonotype itself: A much bigger clone sits one base away, suggesting this may be a read error. The chain joins TRBV5-1 to TRBJ2-1, with 12 bases lining up with TRBD2. CDR1 and CDR2 from the germline V gene are SGHRS and YFSETQ. The CDR3 is 19 residues long. The CDR3 loop reads CASSLTTSGGISSYNEPFF. In DNA, the CDR3 is TGCGCCAGCAGCTTGACGACTAGCGGGGGTATTAGCTCCTACAATGAGCCGTTCTTC.

This chain uses TRBV19 with TRBJ1-5, with 7 positions matching TRBD1. Germline V gives CDR1 LNHDA, CDR2 SQIVND (reference sequence). The V and J ends lost 5 bases and 2 bases, in that order; junction bases with no gene match: 3. The CDR3 covers 14 residues. The CDR3 DNA follows: TGTGCCAGTAGTGGGACAGCCGGCAATCAGCCCCAGCATTTT. Translation gives CASSGTAGNQPQHF.

The chain is built from TRBV6-2 or TRBV6-3 and TRBJ2-7; D might be TRBD1 (5 bases). Trimming took 0 bases from V and 5 from J, leaving 20 bases between them. This CDR3 spans 17 amino acids. From germline, CDR1 is MNHEY and CDR2 SVGEGT. DNA of the CDR3: TGTGCCAGCAGTTACTCCCCCGGTGGCAGGGTCGGGCACGAGCAGTACTTC. This codes for CASSYSPGGRVGHEQYF.

This clonotype was observed many times. J is TRBJ2-2 and V is TRBV6-2 or TRBV6-3; weak D call: TRBD2 (6 bases). Germline V gives CDR1 MNHEY, CDR2 SVGEGT. This CDR3 contains 16 residues. Trimming stripped 2 bases from V and 4 bases from J, with 14 bases between. The CDR3 is CASSYVGEAGTGELFF. As DNA, the CDR3 is TGTGCCAGCAGTTACGTCGGGGAAGCGGGCACCGGGGAGCTGTTTTTT.

This clonotype was counted at least ten times. V usage is TRBV18 and J usage is TRBJ1-5, with D possibly matching TRBD1 (6 bases). From germline, CDR1 is KGHSH and CDR2 LQKENI. The V end was cut by 3 bases, the J end by 2 bases, with 8 bases between. The CDR3 has 14 residues. DNA of the CDR3: TGTGCCAGCTCACCCTCAGGGGGCAATCAGCCCCAGCATTTT. It codes for CASSPSGGNQPQHF.

This clonotype has at least ten counts. The rearrangement joins TRBV18 to TRBJ2-7, with D maybe TRBD2 (6 bases). With 5 bases removed from V and 6 bases from J, the gap between germline ends came to 20 bases. The CDR3 has 15 residues. Per the germline V gene, CDR1 is KGHSH and CDR2 is LQKENI. Here the CDR3 DNA reads TGTGCCAGCTCATCGGTGGGGACTGGAGGAGGCGAGCAGTACTTC. This sequence encodes CASSSVGTGGGEQYF.

Ten or more counts support this clonotype. The rearrangement joins TRBV20-1 to TRBJ2-1, with 7 positions matching TRBD1. Unmatched junction bases numbered 3, after V lost 1 base and J lost 3 bases. CDR1 is DFQATT and CDR2 is SNEGSKA in the germline V gene (reference sequence). The CDR3 totals 14 residues. The CDR3 DNA sequence: TGCAGTGCTAGAGGGGACAGATTCTACAATGAGCAGTTCTTC. As protein: CSARGDRFYNEQFF.